The source of this T cell receptor beta chain is a study of T-cell memory formation after mild COVID-19 (dated by TCRdb to 2020 to 2022). At the level of the whole study: TCR sequence clusters from the two donors were largely donor specific. T-cell clones expanding and contracting after mild COVID-19 in two donors were tracked by longitudinal TCRalpha and TCRbeta repertoire sequencing. Two young, previously healthy adult volunteers, one female and one male, were included in the cohort. Overall study results and their limits: The study included only a couple of mild cases, and larger cohorts that include severe cases with pre-infection samples were judged to be necessary. SARS-CoV-2 specificity was not confirmed for the second-wave clones peaking on day 37. Balanced CD4/CD8 phenotypes were observed for clones contracting from day 15 to 85, whereas a bias towards CD4+ was observed for a second wave of clones expanding from day 15 to 37. Contracting CD4+ clones were found mainly in CM and EM memory subsets, while CD8+ clones were enriched in EMRA. The detection of some responding clones in pre-infection memory suggests that pre-existing cross-reactive memory T cells joined the SARS-CoV-2 response.

This clonotype was found a few times. Its antigen target is currently unknown. Base qualities are not at hand, and no much larger clone is one base apart. The germline V gene (reference sequence) specifies DFQATT as CDR1 and SNEGSKA as CDR2. The CDR3 numbers 14 residues from cysteine through phenylalanine. Of all the DNA, just the CDR3 is kept, 42 bases in frame from base 1. Relative to germline, V is missing 1 base and J is missing 5 bases, with 5 bases of the junction outside any gene match. Ficoll-Paque density gradient centrifugation was used to isolate PBMCs. The sequencing machine was an Illumina NovaSeq 6000. Using 5'RACE with constant-segment primers, TCRalpha and TCRbeta cDNA libraries were constructed, with sample barcodes and unique molecular identifiers added in the process. Trizol reagent was used to extract RNA from every sample. Libraries were amplified in two PCR steps, with a second sample barcode and Illumina TruSeq adapters added in the second step. Libraries were sequenced on an Illumina NovaSeq with 2 x 150 bp paired-end reads. As for how the authors treated the data: Demultiplexing of reads and collapsing into UMI-guided consensus sequences were performed with migec v1.2.7. Using mixcr v2.1.11, the UMI consensuses were aligned to TRA and TRB V and J templates and assembled into clonotypes. Clonotypes were classified as expanded or contracted when called significant by both edgeR and NoisET, with noise models trained on biological replicates. edgeR calls used a false discovery rate-adjusted p below 0.01 and a log2 fold-change threshold of 1. As an exploratory analysis of dynamics, PCA with hierarchical clustering was applied to max-normalized trajectories of the 1000 most abundant clonotypes. Each responding clone was given a CD4 or CD8 phenotype based on the CD4+ and CD8+ repertoires, which had been sequenced separately. TCRdb passed the public sequencing reads through fastp at Q25 and MiXCR, retaining productive beta sequences. Entries are consolidated by CDR3 protein sequence, retaining the most common genes and DNA. Here the V and J calls rest on TCRdb's processing, not on the authors' analysis. Across this sample there are approximately 440,000 distinct CDR3 sequences, with 20% seen only once. The ten most abundant clones make up approximately 8.1% of the sample.

The chain employs TRBV20-1 and TRBJ2-5, with 9 bases aligning to TRBD2. Sample: PBMCs or a T cell subset sorted from them (not recorded which). This receptor was taken from an adult woman who had mild COVID-19 (a few samples of this study predate the infection). The sample titles of this study are shuffled in the database, so cell type and time point are left out; the donor was told from shared clones. The CDR3 has the sequence CSARGGGARETQYF. The nucleotide sequence is TGCAGTGCTAGAGGCGGGGGGGCGCGGGAGACCCAGTACTTC.